Listed here are 25 T cell receptor beta chains from one sample, sequenced in a study of blood T cell repertoires in COVID-19. Libraries were prepared by immunoSEQ multiplex PCR; TCRdb keeps only in-frame clonotypes and omits some of them. Of 240,000 or so clones listed, approximately 83% were seen once; the top ten hold just over 3%. What was sequenced was peripheral blood. The receptor source for this set is a young woman who had recovered from COVID-19.

J is TRBJ2-2 and V is TRBV5-5; 10 bases are shared with TRBD1. V shed 3 bases, J shed 0 bases, and the junction held 2 bases outside the gene matches. The germline V gene encodes CDR1 SGHKS and CDR2 YYEKEE (reference sequence). The CDR3 is made up of 16 amino acids. The CDR3 loop is CASSSGTGANTGELFF. Written as DNA, the CDR3 is TGTGCCAGCAGCTCCGGGACAGGGGCGAACACCGGGGAGCTGTTTTTT. Variable domain in full (rest from reference TRBV5-5 and TRBJ2-2): DAGVTQSPTHLIKTRGQQVTLRCSPISGHKSVSWYQQVLGQGPQFIFQYYEKEERGRGNFPDRFSARQFPNYSSELNVNALLLGDSALYLCASSSGTGANTGELFFGEGSRLTVL.

To note about this clone: Different DNA sequences within this sample yield the same CDR3. The V gene is TRBV5-1, the J gene TRBJ1-3; possibly TRBD1 for D (6 bases). The germline V gene has CDR1 SGHRS and CDR2 YFSETQ. This CDR3 has 14 residues. Trimming cost V 0 bases and J 2 bases, with 6 bases left between them. The CDR3 loop reads CASSLGGPGNTIYF. CDR3 nucleotides: TGCGCCAGCAGCTTGGGGGGGCCTGGAAACACCATATATTTT. Full variable domain (remainder filled in from reference TRBV5-1 and TRBJ1-3): KAGVTQTPRYLIKTRGQQVTLSCSPISGHRSVSWYQQTPGQGLQFLFEYFSETQRNKGNFPGRFSGRQFSNSRSEMNVSTLELGDSALYLCASSLGGPGNTIYFGEGSWLTVV.

The V call is TRBV6-5, the J call TRBJ1-5, with 7 bases that match TRBD1. The V and J ends lost 5 bases and 6 bases, in that order; junction bases with no gene match: 7. Looked up from germline, CDR1 is MNHEY and CDR2 is SVGAGI. CDR3 length equals 14 residues. The CDR3: CASSLQGGSQPQHF. The CDR3 DNA sequence: TGTGCCAGCAGTCTCCAGGGGGGTTCTCAGCCCCAGCATTTT.

The rearrangement links TRBV7-2 to TRBJ1-1; 11 bases map to TRBD1. CDR3 length equals 16 residues. Germline loops: CDR1 SGHTA, CDR2 FQGNSA. The V gene end was trimmed by 6 bases and the J gene end by 5 bases; junction bases not matched to a gene: 11. For the CDR3, the DNA is TGTGCCAGCAGGTCGTCGGACAGGGGGCTATATACTGAAGCTTTCTTT. As protein: CASRSSDRGLYTEAFF.

The chain is built from TRBV10-1 and TRBJ1-5; 9 bases are a match to TRBD1. J lost 6 bases, V lost 5 bases, and 11 bases had no gene match. Germline V gives CDR1 WNHNN, CDR2 SYGVQD (reference sequence). CDR3 size: 16 residues. The DNA for the CDR3 is TGCGCCAGCAGTCATATTACAGGGGGCGCCGGTCAGCCCCAGCATTTT. This codes for CASSHITGGAGQPQHF.

This chain links TRBV2 with TRBJ2-5, with D possibly TRBD2 on 6 matching bases. Germline V gene data show CDR1 as SNHLY and CDR2 as FYNNEI. This CDR3 has 11 amino acids. With 7 bases removed from V and 3 bases from J, the gap between germline ends came to 6 bases. DNA of the CDR3: TGTGCCAGCACGGGGGAAGAGACCCAGTACTTC. Its protein product is CASTGEETQYF.

The chain joins TRBV7-9 to TRBJ2-4; D not certain. The CDR3 has 16 amino acids. Germline CDR1 is SEHNR and CDR2 is FQNEAQ (reference sequence). Trimming shortened V by 1 base and J by 2 bases, and 12 bases separated the two germline ends. The CDR3 protein is CASSLGAGSSKNIQYF. CDR3 DNA sequence: TGTGCCAGCAGCTTAGGGGCAGGATCGTCCAAAAACATTCAGTACTTC.

V and J are TRBV11-2 and TRBJ2-1, with D possibly being TRBD1 (5 bases). Between the trimmed V and J ends, which lost 4 bases and 5 bases, there was a span of 12 bases. CDR3 length equals 14 residues. From germline, CDR1 is SGHAT and CDR2 FQNNGV. The CDR3 nucleotides are TGTGCCAGCAGCTCCGTGAAAGGGGACAATGAGCAGTTCTTC. It specifies CASSSVKGDNEQFF.

The CDR3 loop reads CASSRQQGRGRMNTEAFF. Here the CDR3 DNA reads TGTGCCAGCAGCCGTCAACAGGGTAGGGGGAGAATGAACACTGAAGCTTTCTTT. The rearrangement links TRBV3-1 (or the pseudogene TRBV3-2) to TRBJ1-1; a weak D match, TRBD1 (6 bases). The CDR3 has 18 residues. Trimming stripped 4 bases from V and 0 bases from J, with 21 bases between. Germline V gene data show CDR1 as LGHDT and CDR2 as YNNKEL (reference sequence).

The chain combines TRBV2 with TRBJ2-1; 14 bases line up with TRBD2. The CDR3 contains 15 residues. V trimming: 6 bases; J trimming: 7 bases; junction bases outside the gene matches: 5. Germline loops: CDR1 SNHLY, CDR2 FYNNEI. The CDR3 DNA is TGTGCCAGCAGAGGCGGGACTAGCGGGGGAAATGAGCAGTTCTTC. This codes for CASRGGTSGGNEQFF.

The gene calls are TRBV27 and TRBJ2-1, with D maybe TRBD2 (5 bases). The CDR3 spans 15 residues. V shed 2 bases and J shed 6 bases, with 14 bases lying between them. Germline CDR1 and CDR2: MNHEY and SMNVEV (reference sequence). The CDR3 DNA is TGTGCCAGCAGTTTAAGCGGCAGCTCAGGCAATGAGCAGTTCTTC. It translates to CASSLSGSSGNEQFF.

The J gene is TRBJ2-1, the V gene TRBV5-5, with D possibly matching TRBD1 (5 bases). CDR3 length: 15 residues. Germline V CDR1 and CDR2: SGHKS, YYEKEE (reference sequence). Between the trimmed V and J ends, which lost 4 bases and 4 bases, there was a span of 15 bases. DNA for the CDR3: TGTGCCAGCAGCCCAACACCACAGGTTTACAATGAGCAGTTCTTC. Translated: CASSPTPQVYNEQFF.

The CDR3 sequence is CASRDSSLNYGYTF. DNA for the CDR3: TGTGCCAGTAGAGACAGTTCCCTAAACTATGGCTACACCTTC. The rearrangement uses TRBV19 and TRBJ1-2; possibly TRBD1 for D (5 bases). This CDR3 region has 14 residues. Germline CDR1 is LNHDA and CDR2 is SQIVND (reference sequence). With 6 bases removed from V and 2 bases from J, the gap between germline ends came to 13 bases. The full variable domain, rest sourced from reference TRBV19 and TRBJ1-2, is DGGITQSPKYLFRKEGQNVTLSCEQNLNHDAMYWYRQDPGQGLRLIYYSQIVNDFQKGDIAEGYSVSREKKESFPLTVTSAQKNPTAFYLCASRDSSLNYGYTFGSGTRLTVV.

This rearrangement joins TRBV2 to TRBJ2-7; possible D gene TRBD1, 6 bases. This CDR3 has 14 amino acids. The germline V gene encodes CDR1 SNHLY and CDR2 FYNNEI. Trimming removed 2 bases at V and 4 bases at J, with 12 bases between. As DNA, the CDR3 is TGTGCCAGCAGTGAAACAGGGCGATCGTACGAGCAGTACTTC. It is translated as CASSETGRSYEQYF.

The genes are TRBV19 and TRBJ2-1, with TRBD1 matching over 8 bases. The CDR3 is 12 residues long. CDR1 is LNHDA, CDR2 SQIVND, per germline (reference sequence). V gave up 7 bases and J gave up 8 bases; unmatched junction bases: 4. DNA of the CDR3: TGTGCCAGTATGACAGGGGTGCATGAGCAGTTCTTC. Its protein is CASMTGVHEQFF.

About this clone: This sample includes further DNA sequences coding for the same CDR3. V gene TRBV9 combines with J gene TRBJ2-5; the D gene is possibly TRBD2 (6 bases). CDR1 and CDR2 (germline): SGDLS, YYNGEE. The CDR3 is 13 amino acids. The V end lost 0 bases, the J end lost 3 bases, and 6 bases lay between the germline ends. The CDR3 loop reads CASSVGGEETQYF. Here the CDR3 DNA reads TGTGCCAGCAGCGTAGGGGGGGAAGAGACCCAGTACTTC.

The rearrangement joins TRBV5-4 to TRBJ1-1, with TRBD1 matching 8 bases. Unmatched junction bases numbered 14, after V lost 3 bases and J lost 10 bases. From germline, CDR1 is SGHNT and CDR2 YYREEE (reference sequence). The CDR3 is made up of 15 amino acids. The CDR3, as DNA: TGTGCCAGCAGCTCGGACAGGGCGCAGAGCTATGGAGCTTTCTTT. Translating it yields CASSSDRAQSYGAFF.

This clone was recorded a few times. CDR3 sequence: CASAPGLENQPQHF. DNA for the CDR3: TGTGCTAGTGCTCCGGGACTGGAAAATCAGCCCCAGCATTTT. The V and J genes are TRBV12-5 and TRBJ1-5; TRBD1 is a possible D gene (5 bases). Deletions cut 7 bases from V and 4 bases from J, with 14 bases between. The CDR3 consists of 14 residues. The V gene's germline CDR1 is LGHNT and CDR2 FRNRAP.

The chain links TRBV4-3 to TRBJ2-1, with TRBD1 matching 7 bases. The CDR3 sequence is 16 residues long. Germline CDR1 reads LGHNA; CDR2 reads YSLEER. V gave up 4 bases and J gave up 0 bases; unmatched junction bases: 6. Written as DNA, the CDR3 is TGCGCCAGCAGCCGTCGGGACAGTAGCTCCTACAATGAGCAGTTCTTC. Its translation is CASSRRDSSSYNEQFF.

This clone was detected only once. V is TRBV10-1 and J is TRBJ2-1; TRBD2 matches 11 bases. CDR1 is WNHNN, CDR2 SYGVQD, per germline (reference sequence). The CDR3 totals 18 residues. J gave up 7 bases and V 0 bases, and 11 bases lay outside the gene matches. For the CDR3, the DNA is TGCGCCAGCAGTGAGTCGATGTATAGCGGGGGGGCGAGAAATGAGCAGTTCTTC. This sequence encodes CASSESMYSGGARNEQFF.

Comments on this clone: A junction end diverges from the germline sequence, so it may reflect a read error. The chain combines TRBV19 with TRBJ2-3, with TRBD2 matching 8 bases. The CDR3 length is 15 residues. Germline CDR1 is LNHDA and CDR2 is SQIVND (reference sequence). CDR3 region: CASSMTGGSIDTQYF. Here the CDR3 DNA reads TGTGCCAGTAGTATGACGGGGGGGAGCATAGATACGCAGTATTTT.

The chain recombines TRBV5-4 with TRBJ1-2; possible D gene TRBD1, 6 bases. CDR1 and CDR2 from the germline V gene are SGHNT and YYREEE (reference sequence). This CDR3 is built from 15 residues. Trimming removed 5 bases at V and 3 bases at J, with 17 bases between. CDR3 amino acids: CASSSRTVPYYGYTF. CDR3 DNA sequence: TGTGCCAGCAGTTCCAGGACAGTTCCCTACTATGGCTACACCTTC. Drawing the rest from reference TRBV5-4 and TRBJ1-2, the complete variable domain is ETGVTQSPTHLIKTRGQQVTLRCSSQSGHNTVSWYQQALGQGPQFIFQYYREEENGRGNFPPRFSGLQFPNYSSELNVNALELDDSALYLCASSSRTVPYYGYTFGSGTRLTVV.

This sequence joins TRBV13 and TRBJ2-2; D is ambiguous. V dropped 3 bases and J dropped 6 bases, with 8 bases sitting between them. Germline CDR1 is PRHDT and CDR2 is FYEKMQ (reference sequence). The CDR3 totals 13 residues. CDR3 DNA: TGTGCCAGCAGCTTGTTGTATTCCGGGGAGCTGTTTTTT. This gives the protein CASSLLYSGELFF.

In this sample, this clone turned up a few times. This chain joins TRBV11-2 and TRBJ2-2; possibly TRBD2 for D (5 bases). The V and J ends lost 3 bases and 5 bases respectively, with 7 bases between them. Germline-derived CDR1 and CDR2 are SGHAT and FQNNGV. The CDR3 has 13 residues. CDR3 nucleotide sequence: TGTGCCAGCAGCTTGTCGGGGACCGGGGAGCTGTTTTTT. Protein: CASSLSGTGELFF.

The chain is built from TRBV27 and TRBJ1-2, with 7 bases that match TRBD1. The J segment lost 3 bases and the V segment lost 4 bases, leaving 8 bases of the junction unmatched. Germline CDR1 reads MNHEY; CDR2 reads SMNVEV (reference sequence). This CDR3 contains 15 residues. CDR3 DNA sequence: TGTGCCAGCAGTTCGACAGGGATCCCTTACTATGGCTACACCTTC. Amino acid sequence: CASSSTGIPYYGYTF.